This T cell receptor (beta chain) was retrieved from a study of T cell responses to AZD1222 COVID-19 vaccine. Germline lookup yields CDR1 MDHEN and CDR2 SYDVKM. Trimming took 5 bases from V and 4 from J, leaving 17 bases between them. This CDR3 is 15 amino acids long. Study-level points and caveats: Sampling captured repertoires only after the peak T cell response.

Some clones are missing from TCRdb's copy, which holds only in-frame ones; the method was immunoSEQ multiplex PCR. The repertoire holds under 150,000 clones, with roughly nine tenths as singletons. On this clone: Its antigen remains unknown.

The starting material was peripheral blood, obtained 28 days after the second AZD1222 dose. The chain has TRBV28 and TRBJ1-1; D might be TRBD1 (5 bases). The clonotype was recovered from an adult who received the AZD1222 COVID-19 vaccine. The CDR3 coding sequence is TGTGCCAGCAGTCTCTTTGGAGGGGCTGGCACTGAAGCTTTCTTT. This sequence encodes CASSLFGGAGTEAFF.